Shown below are 15 T cell receptor beta chains from a single sample sequenced in a study of T cells in localized non-small cell lung cancer. The method was immunoSEQ multiplex PCR; TCRdb's version includes in-frame clones alone and lacks a portion of them. The table includes fewer than 15,000 clones, over 25% detected once. The sequencing here drew on lung tumor tissue, taken before any cancer treatment. These receptors originate from a female donor aged 60 or older with stage I lung adenocarcinoma.

The V call is TRBV18, the J call TRBJ2-3; 7 bases map to TRBD2. The CDR3 is 14 residues long. Trimming removed 2 bases from V and 7 bases from J; junction bases left unmatched: 6. Looked up from germline, CDR1 is KGHSH and CDR2 is LQKENI. CDR3 sequence: CASSPGPGGYTQYF. CDR3 coding DNA: TGTGCCAGCTCACCAGGCCCGGGAGGCTATACGCAGTATTTT.

This clone was counted at least ten times. The V and J genes are TRBV7-4 and TRBJ1-5; perhaps TRBD1 as D (5 bases). This CDR3 has 13 residues. Germline V gene data show CDR1 as SGHVT and CDR2 as SQSDAQ. Between the trimmed V and J ends, which lost 1 base and 5 bases, there was a span of 6 bases. The CDR3: CASSLEGHQPQHF. CDR3 coding DNA: TGTGCCAGCAGCTTAGAGGGGCATCAGCCCCAGCATTTT.

A few counts support this clone. The V and J genes are TRBV4-1 and TRBJ2-2; tentative D call: TRBD1 (6 bases). Germline V gene lookup returns CDR1 MGHRA and CDR2 YSYEKL. CDR3 size: 16 residues. With 0 bases removed from V and 2 bases from J, the gap between germline ends came to 10 bases. The CDR3 reads CASSQEVTGNTGELFF. In DNA, the CDR3 is TGCGCCAGCAGCCAAGAGGTGACAGGTAACACCGGGGAGCTGTTTTTT.

This clone showed up just a few times. This chain connects TRBV12-2 to TRBJ2-4; TRBD2, as called in the table, went unchecked against the DNA. TRBV12-2 is classified as a pseudogene. The CDR3 is made up of 19 amino acids. CDR3 DNA sequence: TGTGCAAGTCGCTTTAGGACCTTAGCGGGGGTAAAAACCAAAAACATTCAGTACTTC. Translated, it gives CASRFRTLAGVKTKNIQYF.

This clone was counted at least ten times. The chain carries TRBV6-8 and TRBJ1-1, with no clear D. Trimming shortened V by 5 bases and J by 4 bases, and 11 bases separated the two germline ends. Germline V gene data show CDR1 as MNHGY and CDR2 as SAAAGT. This CDR3 is built from 13 residues. The CDR3 protein is CASSPDKGTEAFF. The CDR3 DNA reads as TGTGCCAGCAGTCCCGATAAGGGCACTGAAGCTTTCTTT.

This clone was counted between two and nine times. The rearrangement uses TRBV12-5 and TRBJ2-3, with D possibly TRBD1 on 7 matching bases. The germline CDR1 and CDR2 sequences are LGHNT and FRNRAP. The CDR3 sequence is 12 residues long. V was pared by 9 bases and J by 6 bases, with 13 bases between. In nucleotides, the CDR3 is TGTGCTAGAGGAGGGGGCGACGATACGCAGTATTTT. This encodes CARGGGDDTQYF.

The chain's CDR3 is CASSTGVTPGELFF. The CDR3 bases are TGTGCCAGTAGCACCGGGGTGACTCCCGGGGAGCTGTTTTTT. The chain recombines TRBV19 with TRBJ2-2; maybe TRBD2 (5 bases). The CDR3 has 14 residues. V lost 6 bases and J 6 bases, leaving 14 bases between the germline ends. Germline assignment: CDR1 LNHDA and CDR2 SQIVND (reference sequence). Full variable domain (missing parts from reference TRBV19 and TRBJ2-2): DGGITQSPKYLFRKEGQNVTLSCEQNLNHDAMYWYRQDPGQGLRLIYYSQIVNDFQKGDIAEGYSVSREKKESFPLTVTSAQKNPTAFYLCASSTGVTPGELFFGEGSRLTVL.

The chain joins TRBV18 to TRBJ2-7, with 12 bases that match TRBD2. Germline lookup yields CDR1 KGHSH and CDR2 LQKENI. This CDR3 is 15 amino acids long. The ends lost 4 bases at V and 3 bases at J; junction bases unmatched: 4. CDR3 sequence: CASSRGLAGDYEQYF. The CDR3 DNA follows: TGTGCCAGCTCACGGGGACTAGCGGGCGACTACGAGCAGTACTTC. The variable domain in full, with the rest retrieved from reference TRBV18 and TRBJ2-7, is NAGVMQNPRHLVRRRGQEARLRCSPMKGHSHVYWYRQLPEEGLKFMVYLQKENIIDESGMPKERFSAEFPKEGPSILRIQQVVRGDSAAYFCASSRGLAGDYEQYFGPGTRLTVT.

This clone appeared a few times. The V call is TRBV6-8, the J call TRBJ2-7; TRBD1 aligns across 8 bases. The germline gives CDR1 MNHGY, CDR2 SAAAGT. The CDR3 has 12 residues. V was clipped by 6 bases and J by 6 bases; unmatched bases: 4. The CDR3 spells CASRGQGTEQYF. In DNA, the CDR3 is TGTGCCAGCAGAGGACAGGGTACCGAGCAGTACTTC.

This chain joins TRBV9 and TRBJ1-1; D unclear. V was shortened by 4 bases and J by 0 bases, with 13 bases between the two germline ends. This CDR3 spans 15 amino acids. Per the germline V gene, CDR1 is SGDLS and CDR2 is YYNGEE. CDR3 bases: TGTGCCAGCAGCCCCCATAACACCCTGAACACTGAAGCTTTCTTT. Amino acid sequence: CASSPHNTLNTEAFF.

This clone was observed a few times. This chain joins TRBV9 and TRBJ1-1; D remains ambiguous. The germline V gene encodes CDR1 SGDLS and CDR2 YYNGEE. The CDR3 runs to 14 residues. Trimming pared 4 bases from V and 0 bases from J, leaving 10 bases between. DNA for the CDR3: TGTGCCAGCAGCCCGGTCCGAATGAACACTGAAGCTTTCTTT. Its protein is CASSPVRMNTEAFF.

The chain links TRBV15 to TRBJ2-3; no definite D call. This CDR3 spans 15 amino acids. Germline values: CDR1 LNHNV, CDR2 YYDKDF (reference sequence). Trimming cost V 1 base and J 1 base, with 9 bases left between them. The CDR3 here is CATSRAGLGTDTQYF. The CDR3 DNA sequence: TGTGCCACCAGCAGAGCTGGGCTTGGCACAGATACGCAGTATTTT.

The chain links TRBV19 to TRBJ2-1; D possibly corresponds to TRBD2 (6 bases). There are 14 residues in the CDR3. V was shortened by 5 bases and J by 2 bases, with 10 bases between the two germline ends. CDR1 is LNHDA, CDR2 SQIVND, per germline (reference sequence). CDR3 nucleotides: TGTGCCAGTAGTGTGGCTAGCGCCTACAATGAGCAGTTCTTC. Translating gives CASSVASAYNEQFF. The entire variable domain, with the rest obtained from reference TRBV19 and TRBJ2-1, is as follows: DGGITQSPKYLFRKEGQNVTLSCEQNLNHDAMYWYRQDPGQGLRLIYYSQIVNDFQKGDIAEGYSVSREKKESFPLTVTSAQKNPTAFYLCASSVASAYNEQFFGPGTRLTVL.

The chain joins TRBV18 to TRBJ2-3; unclear D gene. The CDR3 is made up of 16 amino acids. Germline V gene lookup returns CDR1 KGHSH and CDR2 LQKENI. The ends were cut back, 2 bases at V and 0 bases at J, with 12 bases in the middle. The DNA for the CDR3 is TGTGCCAGCTCACCATCGGTAGACCCTAGCACAGATACGCAGTATTTT. Translation: CASSPSVDPSTDTQYF.

V usage is TRBV5-1 and J usage is TRBJ1-2, with D hard to call. This CDR3 is 18 amino acids long. The V gene lost 1 base and the J gene lost 4 bases, with 23 bases spanning the gap. Germline loops: CDR1 SGHRS, CDR2 YFSETQ. CDR3 protein: CASSLRDFGLWKVYGYTF. CDR3 nucleotides: TGCGCCAGCAGCTTGCGGGATTTCGGCCTTTGGAAGGTCTATGGCTACACCTTC.